The 6 T cell receptor beta chains listed next were all sequenced from one sample in a study of shared T cell receptors in the human thymus. The method was immunoSEQ multiplex PCR; TCRdb's version includes in-frame clones alone and lacks a portion of them. In the table there are about 610,000 clones, roughly 90% of which are singletons. This same sample was also taken into another study, of human thymus T cells.

Sample: thymocytes. These receptors were obtained from a boy under two years old with a congenital heart defect.

V gene TRBV2 combines with J gene TRBJ1-1, with TRBD1 matching over 8 bases. The CDR3 extends over 12 amino acids. V was clipped by 6 bases and J by 6 bases; unmatched bases: 3. Germline V lookup: CDR1 SNHLY, CDR2 FYNNEI. CDR3 sequence (DNA): TGTGCCAGCAGCGGACAGGGTCCTGAAGCTTTCTTT. It is translated as CASSGQGPEAFF.

This chain links TRBV4-3 with TRBJ1-2, with TRBD1 matching over 9 bases. Germline assignment: CDR1 LGHNA and CDR2 YSLEER. V shed 4 bases and J 7 bases; nucleotides not matched to a gene: 13. CDR3 length: 16 amino acids. CDR3 bases: TGCGCCAGCAGCCGGTCCTCGGACAGGGGTGAGTCTGGCTACACCTTC. Translation: CASSRSSDRGESGYTF.

This clone is a singleton in its sample. J is TRBJ1-2 and V is TRBV14; the match to TRBD1 covers 7 bases. Trimming took 1 base from V and 7 from J; bases not matched to a gene: 6. CDR3 length: 14 residues. Germline values: CDR1 SGHDN, CDR2 FVKESK. The DNA for the CDR3 is TGTGCCAGCAGCCAAGGGGGACAGAGGGCTGGCTACACCTTC. It is translated as CASSQGGQRAGYTF.

V is TRBV7-8 and J is TRBJ2-5; maybe TRBD1 (5 bases). The germline gives CDR1 SGHVS, CDR2 FQNEAQ. The CDR3 covers 16 residues. The germline V and J ends were trimmed by 5 bases and 11 bases, with 27 bases remaining between them. The CDR3 is CASSPVGASVRYKQYF. DNA of the CDR3: TGTGCCAGCAGCCCGGTAGGGGCGTCGGTTCGTTACAAGCAGTACTTC.

For this clone: This sample also contains other DNA sequences that code for the same CDR3. This chain connects TRBV11-3 to TRBJ2-7; possible D gene TRBD1, 5 bases. V was cut by 3 bases and J by 4 bases, with 7 bases left in between. The length of the CDR3 is 12 residues. Germline assignment: CDR1 SGHNT and CDR2 YENEEA. The CDR3 here is CASSFRGYEQYF. DNA for the CDR3: TGTGCCAGCAGCTTTAGGGGTTACGAGCAGTACTTC.

The rearrangement joins TRBV7-9 to TRBJ2-3, with 10 nucleotides matching TRBD2. The CDR3 loop spans 16 amino acids. Germline V CDR1 and CDR2: SEHNR, FQNEAQ (reference sequence). V was clipped by 3 bases and J by 5 bases; unmatched bases: 8. The CDR3 protein is CASSLIAGGPKDTQYF. For the CDR3, the DNA is TGTGCCAGCAGCTTGATAGCGGGAGGCCCTAAAGATACGCAGTATTTT.